Ten or more counts support the clone carrying this T cell receptor (beta chain). The junction does not match germline at one end; this may be a read error. This record comes from a study of blood T cells in healthy people across ages. The CDR3 extends over 13 amino acids. Germline lookup yields CDR1 SGHRS and CDR2 YFSETQ. Alongside a J-beta primer mix, a sample-barcoded 5' primer served in a second PCR lasting roughly 6 to 12 cycles. TCRdb used MiXCR to reprocess the 5' RACE reads, holding one entry per CDR3 protein. The sample has about 1,400,000 distinct CDR3 sequences, approximately 38% seen once. The chain is built from TRBV5-1 and TRBJ1-2; 9 bases map to TRBD1. What was sequenced was blood. This clonotype was sampled from a woman between 18 and 29 years old in good health. The CDR3 sequence: CASSLRTGDGYTF. In DNA form, the CDR3 reads TGTGCCAGCAGCCTAAGGACAGGGGATGGCTACACCTTC.